The 15 T cell receptor beta chains below were found in one sample sequenced in a study of T cell changes during pregnancy in multiple sclerosis. Some clones are missing from TCRdb's copy, which holds only in-frame ones; the method was immunoSEQ multiplex PCR. The sample consists of about 67,000 clones, approximately 91% of them appearing once. Sequenced here: peripheral blood, sampled in the second trimester of pregnancy. The receptors originated from a female donor with multiple sclerosis, enrolled in a pregnancy study.

V gene TRBV7-9 combines with J gene TRBJ1-5; a possible D gene is TRBD1 (5 bases). Trimming removed 1 base at V and 0 bases at J, with 7 bases between. Looked up from germline, CDR1 is SEHNR and CDR2 is FQNEAQ (reference sequence). The CDR3 spans 15 residues. CDR3 coding DNA: TGTGCCAGCAGCTTAGGACAGTATAGCAATCAGCCCCAGCATTTT. Translating it yields CASSLGQYSNQPQHF.

This chain uses TRBV19 with TRBJ1-4, with TRBD1 matching over 9 bases. Germline V gene lookup returns CDR1 LNHDA and CDR2 SQIVND (reference sequence). This CDR3 has 15 residues. Unmatched junction bases numbered 6, after V lost 6 bases and J lost 4 bases. Here the CDR3 DNA reads TGTGCCAGTAGACCAGACAGGGGGGTTAATGAAAAACTGTTTTTT. It encodes CASRPDRGVNEKLFF.

The chain joins TRBV6-8 to TRBJ1-1; 7 positions agree with TRBD1. After removal of 6 bases from V and 0 bases from J, the junction contained 10 bases not matched to a gene. Germline V gene sequence: CDR1 MNHGY, CDR2 SAAAGT. The CDR3 runs to 16 residues. The CDR3, as DNA: TGTGCCAGCAGCCAGACGGACAGGCCCATGAACACTGAAGCTTTCTTT. This sequence encodes CASSQTDRPMNTEAFF.

The gene calls are TRBV7-2 and TRBJ2-1; D not resolved. Germline lookup yields CDR1 SGHTA and CDR2 FQGNSA. The CDR3 runs 13 residues. V shed 4 bases and J shed 6 bases, with 10 bases lying between them. CDR3 region: CASSSYRGNEQFF. The CDR3 bases are TGTGCCAGCAGCTCTTATAGAGGCAATGAGCAGTTCTTC.

J is TRBJ2-1 and V is TRBV6-5, with TRBD2 as a possible D gene (5 bases). Germline loops: CDR1 MNHEY, CDR2 SVGAGI. The length of the CDR3 is 15 residues. Trimming took 3 bases from V and 2 from J, leaving 11 bases between them. For the CDR3, the DNA is TGTGCCAGCAGTTATAGGTGGGGAGCCTACAATGAGCAGTTCTTC. Its translation is CASSYRWGAYNEQFF.

The genes are TRBV7-2 and TRBJ1-3; D is perhaps TRBD1 (5 bases). The V gene lost 4 bases and the J gene lost 7 bases, with 20 bases spanning the gap. The germline gives CDR1 SGHTA, CDR2 FQGNSA. This CDR3 has 16 residues. The CDR3 spells CASSSGGAGAGNTIYF. The CDR3 bases are TGTGCCAGCAGCTCCGGAGGGGCAGGAGCAGGGAACACCATATATTTT.

This clone has a handful of counts. The genes are TRBV19 and TRBJ1-2; no reliable D call. There are 14 residues in the CDR3. Germline CDR1 is LNHDA and CDR2 is SQIVND (reference sequence). Trimming left V 3 bases short and J 2 bases short, with 10 bases between. CDR3 loop: CASSMDLTNYGYTF. Here the CDR3 DNA reads TGTGCCAGTAGTATGGACTTAACGAACTATGGCTACACCTTC.

This rearrangement joins TRBV7-9 to TRBJ1-6; D unclear. Trimming cost V 8 bases and J 4 bases, with 9 bases left between them. This CDR3 contains 13 residues. CDR1 is SEHNR, CDR2 FQNEAQ, per germline (reference sequence). CDR3 DNA: TGTGCCAGCCAGGAGGTATATAATTCACCCCTCCACTTT. Protein sequence: CASQEVYNSPLHF.

V is TRBV18 and J is TRBJ2-3; D is perhaps TRBD2 (5 bases). V lost 6 bases and J lost 0, with 10 bases in between. CDR3 size: 14 residues. Germline loops: CDR1 KGHSH, CDR2 LQKENI. In DNA form, the CDR3 reads TGTGCCAGCTCCCCAGGACTCAGCACAGATACGCAGTATTTT. This encodes CASSPGLSTDTQYF.

A single count supports this clone. In DNA, the CDR3 is TGCGCCAGCAGCCAAGATCCCAGATACTCCTACGAGCAGTACTTC. Protein sequence: CASSQDPRYSYEQYF. The chain links TRBV4-3 to TRBJ2-7, with unresolved D. This CDR3 is built from 15 residues. V shed 0 bases and J shed 0 bases, with 9 bases lying between them. In germline, CDR1 is LGHNA, CDR2 YSLEER.

This clone is deemed large. This chain joins TRBV7-8 and TRBJ1-5; D remains ambiguous. Germline assignment: CDR1 SGHVS and CDR2 FQNEAQ. This CDR3 contains 12 residues. V was shortened by 3 bases and J by 6 bases, with 6 bases between the two germline ends. This chain's CDR3 is CASSFLRQPQHF. In DNA, the CDR3 is TGTGCCAGCAGCTTTCTACGTCAGCCCCAGCATTTT. The entire variable domain, with the rest obtained from reference TRBV7-8 and TRBJ1-5, is as follows: GAGVSQSPRYKVAKRGQDVALRCDPISGHVSLFWYQQALGQGPEFLTYFQNEAQLDKSGLPSDRFFAERPEGSVSTLKIQRTQQEDSAVYLCASSFLRQPQHFGDGTRLSIL.

V gene TRBV5-1 combines with J gene TRBJ1-4; 7 bases agree with TRBD1. The CDR3 contains 17 residues. In germline, CDR1 is SGHRS, CDR2 YFSETQ. Trimming at V came to 2 bases and at J to 10 bases, leaving 17 bases not matched to a gene. The CDR3 region is CASSLINSRDSIRKLFF. The CDR3 DNA reads TGCGCCAGCAGCTTAATAAATTCTCGGGACAGCATCCGAAAACTGTTTTTT.

V is TRBV11-3 and J is TRBJ2-1; 14 nucleotides agree with TRBD2. The V gene's germline CDR1 is SGHNT and CDR2 YENEEA. This CDR3 is built from 14 residues. J was trimmed by 12 bases and V by 5 bases; bases with no gene match: 6. CDR3 loop: CASSPGLAGATQFF. The CDR3 DNA reads TGTGCCAGCAGCCCGGGACTAGCGGGAGCGACGCAGTTCTTC.

The V call is TRBV9, the J call TRBJ2-2; 9 positions match TRBD2. Germline lookup yields CDR1 SGDLS and CDR2 YYNGEE. With V trimmed by 4 bases and J by 8 bases, 12 bases remained unmatched. The CDR3 totals 16 residues. The chain's CDR3 is CASSPGLAPTGGELFF. The CDR3 nucleotides are TGTGCCAGCAGCCCGGGACTAGCTCCAACGGGAGGGGAGCTGTTTTTT.

The chain uses TRBV15 and TRBJ2-5, with 9 bases aligning to TRBD1. Germline values: CDR1 LNHNV, CDR2 YYDKDF (reference sequence). Trimming took 2 bases from V and 5 from J; bases not matched to a gene: 9. The CDR3 has 16 residues. The CDR3 spells CATSRHSQGAGETQYF. The CDR3, as DNA: TGTGCCACCAGCAGACACTCACAGGGGGCCGGGGAGACCCAGTACTTC.